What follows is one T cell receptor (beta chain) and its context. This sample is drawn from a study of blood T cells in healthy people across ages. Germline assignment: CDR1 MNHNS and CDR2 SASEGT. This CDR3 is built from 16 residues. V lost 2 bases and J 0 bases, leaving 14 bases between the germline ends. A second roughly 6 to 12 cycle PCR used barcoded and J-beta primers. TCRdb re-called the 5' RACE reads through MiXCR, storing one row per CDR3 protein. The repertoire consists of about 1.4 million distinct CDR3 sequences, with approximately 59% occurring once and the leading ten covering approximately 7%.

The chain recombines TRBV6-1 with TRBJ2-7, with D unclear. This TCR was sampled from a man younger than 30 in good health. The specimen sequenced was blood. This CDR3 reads CASSESLQLYSYEQYF. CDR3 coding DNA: TGTGCCAGCAGTGAATCGTTACAGTTGTACTCCTACGAGCAGTACTTC.